The rows below give T cell receptor beta chains drawn from one sample of a study of T cell responses to AZD1222 COVID-19 vaccine. Method: immunoSEQ multiplex PCR; TCRdb's copy keeps in-frame clones and lacks some. The table records approximately 91,000 clones, around 93% of them present only once. Sequenced material: peripheral blood, taken 28 days after the second AZD1222 dose. These receptors came from an adult who received the AZD1222 COVID-19 vaccine. Both conserved end residues are part of each CDR3. The D gene is left open where the match is weak. Only some rows state a clone size, as once, few, many or a class for expanded clones.

v_gene: TRBV6-5; d_gene: NA; j_gene: TRBJ1-1; abundance: NA; CDR3nt: TGTGCCAGCACCAATTGGACTGAAGCTTTCTTT; CDR3aa: CASTNWTEAFF
v_gene: TRBV28; d_gene: NA; j_gene: TRBJ1-2; abundance: NA; CDR3nt: TGTGCCAGCAGCCGCTCGGTCCTCAACTATGGCTACACCTTC; CDR3aa: CASSRSVLNYGYTF
v_gene: TRBV4-1; d_gene: TRBD2; j_gene: TRBJ2-2; abundance: once; CDR3nt: TGCGCCAGCAGCCAACCGGGACTAGCGGGAGGATCCTCCTACACCGGGGAGCTGTTTTTT; CDR3aa: CASSQPGLAGGSSYTGELFF
v_gene: TRBV6-2/TRBV6-3; d_gene: TRBD1; j_gene: TRBJ2-4; abundance: NA; CDR3nt: TGTGCCAGCAGTGGACAGGGGAGCCTAGCCAAAAACATTCAGTACTTC; CDR3aa: CASSGQGSLAKNIQYF
v_gene: TRBV5-1; d_gene: TRBD1; j_gene: TRBJ1-2; abundance: NA; CDR3nt: TGCGCCAGCAGCTTTGGGACAGCGGGTGGCTACACCTTC; CDR3aa: CASSFGTAGGYTF
v_gene: TRBV7-2; d_gene: NA; j_gene: TRBJ2-2; abundance: once; CDR3nt: TGTGCCAGCAGCTTAACCGGGGGCCCCGGGGAGCTGTTTTTT; CDR3aa: CASSLTGGPGELFF
v_gene: TRBV19; d_gene: TRBD1; j_gene: TRBJ2-2; abundance: NA; CDR3nt: TGTGCCAGTAGATCGACAGGGGTCATAGGGGAGCTGTTTTTT; CDR3aa: CASRSTGVIGELFF
v_gene: TRBV5-5; d_gene: TRBD1; j_gene: TRBJ2-5; abundance: NA; CDR3nt: TGTGCCAGCAGTTCTCGGACAGGGAGAGAGACCCAGTACTTC; CDR3aa: CASSSRTGRETQYF
v_gene: TRBV28; d_gene: NA; j_gene: TRBJ2-7; abundance: NA; CDR3nt: TGTGCCAGCACAATCAGGGGAGGAACCTACGAGCAGTACTTC; CDR3aa: CASTIRGGTYEQYF
v_gene: TRBV15; d_gene: TRBD1; j_gene: TRBJ2-7; abundance: NA; CDR3nt: TGTGCCACCAGCAGGCCGGGGACAGGGCTCGTCGAGCAGTACTTC; CDR3aa: CATSRPGTGLVEQYF
v_gene: TRBV6-6; d_gene: TRBD1; j_gene: TRBJ2-5; abundance: NA; CDR3nt: TGTGCCAGCACCGGACAGGGCCCAGAGACCCAGTACTTC; CDR3aa: CASTGQGPETQYF
v_gene: TRBV6-1; d_gene: NA; j_gene: TRBJ1-4; abundance: NA; CDR3nt: TGTGCCAGCAGTGACGGACAGTTGGAACTGTTTTTT; CDR3aa: CASSDGQLELFF
v_gene: TRBV6-7; d_gene: NA; j_gene: TRBJ2-7; abundance: NA; CDR3nt: TGTGCCAGCAGTTACGCCCCCCTGCAGGGGAGAGAGCAGTACTTC; CDR3aa: CASSYAPLQGREQYF
v_gene: TRBV7-2; d_gene: NA; j_gene: TRBJ1-4; abundance: NA; CDR3nt: TGTGCCAGCAGCTTGGGGGGTTGGGAAAAACTGTTTTTT; CDR3aa: CASSLGGWEKLFF
v_gene: TRBV6-2/TRBV6-3; d_gene: NA; j_gene: TRBJ2-7; abundance: NA; CDR3nt: TGTGCCAGCAGTGGGACCAACTACGAGCAGTACTTC; CDR3aa: CASSGTNYEQYF
v_gene: TRBV18; d_gene: TRBD2; j_gene: TRBJ2-1; abundance: NA; CDR3nt: TGTGCCAGCTCAGCGGGACTAGCGAAAAACAATGAGCAGTTCTTC; CDR3aa: CASSAGLAKNNEQFF
v_gene: TRBV7-9; d_gene: NA; j_gene: TRBJ2-5; abundance: NA; CDR3nt: TGTGCCAGCAGCCGCCGGACGGCGGCCGATCAGCAAGAGACCCAGTACTTC; CDR3aa: CASSRRTAADQQETQYF
v_gene: TRBV2; d_gene: TRBD2; j_gene: TRBJ2-1; abundance: NA; CDR3nt: TGTGCCAGCAGTAGAGGGCGGGAGGGCGGTGAGCAGTTCTTC; CDR3aa: CASSRGREGGEQFF
v_gene: TRBV29-1; d_gene: NA; j_gene: TRBJ1-2; abundance: NA; CDR3nt: TGCAGCGTGGTAGATAGGGAGGACTATGGCTACACCTTC; CDR3aa: CSVVDREDYGYTF
v_gene: TRBV19; d_gene: NA; j_gene: TRBJ1-5; abundance: NA; CDR3nt: TGTGCCAGTATTCCCAAGGGGGGGTCCCAGCCCCAGCATTTT; CDR3aa: CASIPKGGSQPQHF
v_gene: TRBV28; d_gene: TRBD2; j_gene: TRBJ2-3; abundance: NA; CDR3nt: TGTGCCAGCAGTTCGCAGACTAGCGGGAGGCTCGGGGATACGCAGTATTTT; CDR3aa: CASSSQTSGRLGDTQYF
v_gene: TRBV18; d_gene: TRBD1; j_gene: TRBJ2-7; abundance: NA; CDR3nt: TGTGCCAGCTCCGGATCGATGGGACAGATTTACGAGCAGTACTTC; CDR3aa: CASSGSMGQIYEQYF
v_gene: TRBV7-9; d_gene: NA; j_gene: TRBJ2-2; abundance: few; CDR3nt: TGCGAAGGGACCGGGGAGCTGTTTTTT; CDR3aa: CEGTGELFF
v_gene: TRBV11-1; d_gene: TRBD2; j_gene: TRBJ2-7; abundance: NA; CDR3nt: TGTGCCAGCAGCGTTAGCGGGAGGTCCTACGAGCAGTACTTC; CDR3aa: CASSVSGRSYEQYF
v_gene: TRBV10-3; d_gene: NA; j_gene: TRBJ2-7; abundance: once; CDR3nt: TGTGCCATCAGTGGGTGGCACGGGGTCTACGAGCAGTACTTC; CDR3aa: CAISGWHGVYEQYF
v_gene: TRBV28; d_gene: TRBD2; j_gene: TRBJ2-3; abundance: NA; CDR3nt: TGTGCCAGCAGTTTGGAGGGACTAGCGGGATCGGGGACAGATACGCAGTATTTT; CDR3aa: CASSLEGLAGSGTDTQYF
v_gene: TRBV18; d_gene: NA; j_gene: TRBJ1-1; abundance: NA; CDR3nt: TGTGCCAGCTCACCACGAGACACTGAAGCTTTCTTT; CDR3aa: CASSPRDTEAFF
v_gene: TRBV5-1; d_gene: NA; j_gene: TRBJ1-1; abundance: NA; CDR3nt: TGCGCCAGCAGCTCGGGACTAGCGGACACTGAAGCTTTCTTT; CDR3aa: CASSSGLADTEAFF
v_gene: TRBV11-2; d_gene: NA; j_gene: TRBJ2-2; abundance: NA; CDR3nt: TGTGCCAGCAGCCCCCGGACCCTGAACACCGGGGAGCTGTTTTTT; CDR3aa: CASSPRTLNTGELFF
v_gene: TRBV14; d_gene: TRBD1; j_gene: TRBJ1-2; abundance: NA; CDR3nt: TGTGCCAGCAGTGCCGACAGGGGCGCCTATGGCTACACCTTC; CDR3aa: CASSADRGAYGYTF
v_gene: TRBV7-8; d_gene: TRBD2; j_gene: TRBJ2-5; abundance: once; CDR3nt: TGTGCCAGCAGCTTAGCTTTTAGCGGGGTTCGAGAGACCCAGTACTTC; CDR3aa: CASSLAFSGVRETQYF
v_gene: TRBV7-8; d_gene: TRBD2; j_gene: TRBJ2-1; abundance: NA; CDR3nt: TGTGCCAGCAGCTCGAAACGGACTAGCGGGAGGGTTAAGAATGAGCAGTTCTTC; CDR3aa: CASSSKRTSGRVKNEQFF
v_gene: TRBV11-2; d_gene: TRBD1; j_gene: TRBJ2-1; abundance: NA; CDR3nt: TGTGCCAGCAGCCCGGGTAAGGACAGGGGCTTCAATGAGCAGTTCTTC; CDR3aa: CASSPGKDRGFNEQFF
v_gene: TRBV15; d_gene: NA; j_gene: TRBJ2-3; abundance: NA; CDR3nt: TGTGCCACCAGCAGAAGGCAGGTGGGGGATACGCAGTATTTT; CDR3aa: CATSRRQVGDTQYF
v_gene: TRBV10-3; d_gene: NA; j_gene: TRBJ2-5; abundance: NA; CDR3nt: TGTGCCATCAGTGAGTCCGCAGGGACCGGGGGAGAGACCCAGTACTTC; CDR3aa: CAISESAGTGGETQYF
v_gene: TRBV4-3; d_gene: NA; j_gene: TRBJ2-7; abundance: NA; CDR3nt: TGCGCCAGCAGCCAAGGGTTCAGGGGAAACGAGCAGTACTTC; CDR3aa: CASSQGFRGNEQYF
v_gene: TRBV7-9; d_gene: NA; j_gene: TRBJ2-5; abundance: NA; CDR3nt: TGTGCCAGCAGCAAGGACCTACAAGAGACCCAGTACTTC; CDR3aa: CASSKDLQETQYF
v_gene: TRBV7-2; d_gene: NA; j_gene: TRBJ2-7; abundance: NA; CDR3nt: TGTGCCAGCAGCCTGATGGTCTACGAGCAGTACTTC; CDR3aa: CASSLMVYEQYF
v_gene: TRBV5-6; d_gene: NA; j_gene: TRBJ1-2; abundance: NA; CDR3nt: TGTGCCAGCAGCTTGGTTACAGGCGGAATCTATGGCTACACCTTC; CDR3aa: CASSLVTGGIYGYTF
v_gene: TRBV6-4; d_gene: NA; j_gene: TRBJ1-5; abundance: NA; CDR3nt: TGTGCCAGCAGTACCGTTGCAGGGAATCAGCCCCAGCATTTT; CDR3aa: CASSTVAGNQPQHF
v_gene: TRBV29-1; d_gene: TRBD2; j_gene: TRBJ2-3; abundance: NA; CDR3nt: TGCAGCGTTGAAATAGGGCTAGCGGGAATCACAGATACGCAGTATTTT; CDR3aa: CSVEIGLAGITDTQYF
v_gene: TRBV13; d_gene: NA; j_gene: TRBJ2-5; abundance: NA; CDR3nt: TGTGCCAGCAGCTCCCCATCCCCGTACCAAGAGACCCAGTACTTC; CDR3aa: CASSSPSPYQETQYF
v_gene: TRBV7-2; d_gene: NA; j_gene: TRBJ2-7; abundance: NA; CDR3nt: TGTGCCAGCAGCCGGGGGCCCGACTCCTACGAGCAGTACTTC; CDR3aa: CASSRGPDSYEQYF
v_gene: TRBV15; d_gene: NA; j_gene: TRBJ1-4; abundance: few; CDR3nt: TGTGCCACCAGCGAGGGGGGATTGGGGAATGAAAAACTGTTTTTT; CDR3aa: CATSEGGLGNEKLFF
v_gene: TRBV9; d_gene: NA; j_gene: TRBJ1-4; abundance: NA; CDR3nt: TGTGCCAGCAGCTCTCAGGGGTTACCTAATGAAAAACTGTTTTTT; CDR3aa: CASSSQGLPNEKLFF
v_gene: TRBV19; d_gene: NA; j_gene: TRBJ2-3; abundance: once; CDR3nt: TGTGCCAGTAGTCCCTTACTAGGTTTAGATACGCAGTATTTT; CDR3aa: CASSPLLGLDTQYF
v_gene: TRBV5-1; d_gene: TRBD1; j_gene: TRBJ2-5; abundance: once; CDR3nt: TGCGCCAGCTCCCGGGACAGACAAGAGACCCAGTACTTC; CDR3aa: CASSRDRQETQYF
v_gene: TRBV23-1; d_gene: TRBD1; j_gene: TRBJ1-3; abundance: NA; CDR3nt: TGCGCCAGCAGTCGACAATGGGACAGGGGGCTATTTGACACCATATATTTT; CDR3aa: CASSRQWDRGLFDTIYF
v_gene: TRBV5-4; d_gene: NA; j_gene: TRBJ2-4; abundance: NA; CDR3nt: TGTGCCAGCAGCTTGGGGGGCGTGGGGAACATTCAGTACTTC; CDR3aa: CASSLGGVGNIQYF
v_gene: TRBV12-5; d_gene: NA; j_gene: TRBJ2-2; abundance: NA; CDR3nt: TGTGCTAGTGGTTATATGGGCTCCGGGGAGCTGTTTTTT; CDR3aa: CASGYMGSGELFF
v_gene: TRBV30; d_gene: NA; j_gene: TRBJ1-2; abundance: NA; CDR3nt: TGTGCCTGGAGTCCACCCCCCGGACGGGGCTATGGCTACACCTTC; CDR3aa: CAWSPPPGRGYGYTF
v_gene: TRBV27; d_gene: TRBD1; j_gene: TRBJ1-2; abundance: NA; CDR3nt: TGTGCCAGCAGTTTGGGACAGGGTTACTATGGCTACACCTTC; CDR3aa: CASSLGQGYYGYTF
v_gene: TRBV14; d_gene: NA; j_gene: TRBJ1-6; abundance: NA; CDR3nt: TGTGCCAGCAGCCAAGACGCGCAAGCAAGGGTAGATGGTTCACCCCTCCACTTT; CDR3aa: CASSQDAQARVDGSPLHF